Below, 27 T cell receptor beta chains from the same sample are listed, as sequenced in a study of shared clonotypes between healthy human individuals (TCRdb year 2020). Library construction relied on the immunoSEQ multiplex PCR assay. TCRdb retrieved this table from immuneACCESS and kept in-frame rearrangements only. Not all clones are present; in checked studies, unresolved V genes account for under half, and no reason is known for the remainder. The sample table shows some 2 million clones, and roughly 96% are seen once. The ten largest clones capture more than 0.1% of the sample. Sequencing was performed on naive CD4+ T cells sorted from blood. The cell subset or site label corresponds to: CD45RA+ positively selected. The receptors here all came from a man aged 18 to 35 in good health.

The DNA of the CDR3 is TGTGCCAGCAGCCCTTCGACAGGGAATGGCTACACCTTC. Protein: CASSPSTGNGYTF. The chain carries TRBV4-2 and TRBJ1-2, with 7 bases aligning to TRBD1. With 4 bases clipped from V and 6 bases from J, the junction kept 5 bases outside the gene matches. Germline-derived CDR1 and CDR2 are LGHNA and YNFKEQ. The CDR3 totals 13 residues.

This chain links TRBV28 with TRBJ1-1; no firm D call. Trimming took off 3 bases at V and 3 bases at J, with 11 bases between the two ends. There are 14 residues in the CDR3. Germline V lookup: CDR1 MDHEN, CDR2 SYDVKM. The CDR3 sequence: CASSLEGWDTEAFF. DNA for the CDR3: TGTGCCAGCAGTTTGGAGGGCTGGGACACTGAAGCTTTCTTT.

This clone was counted once. The V call is TRBV6-6, the J call TRBJ2-4; D possibly corresponds to TRBD2 (6 bases). CDR1 and CDR2 from the germline V gene are MNHNY and SVGAGI (reference sequence). V lost 0 bases and J 8 bases, leaving 14 bases between the germline ends. There are 15 residues in the CDR3. The CDR3 DNA reads as TGTGCCAGCAGTTACTCGAATCTGGGCGGGGACATTCAGTACTTC. Encoded protein: CASSYSNLGGDIQYF.

This clone was detected only once. The chain joins TRBV5-1 to TRBJ1-1; D possibly corresponds to TRBD1 (5 bases). With 4 bases removed from V and 4 bases from J, the gap between germline ends came to 17 bases. CDR3 length: 15 residues. Germline values: CDR1 SGHRS, CDR2 YFSETQ. The CDR3 protein is CASSPRTGAGTEAFF. The CDR3, as DNA: TGCGCCAGCAGCCCCCGGACTGGGGCCGGCACTGAAGCTTTCTTT.

The rearrangement uses TRBV4-3 and TRBJ2-7; D is unclear. V was cut by 0 bases and J by 0 bases, with 9 bases left in between. Germline CDR1 and CDR2: LGHNA and YSLEER. The CDR3 contains 15 residues. The CDR3 coding sequence is TGCGCCAGCAGCCAAGATTTCGGGCTCTCCTACGAGCAGTACTTC. Encoded protein: CASSQDFGLSYEQYF.

The CDR3 protein is CASSFGRVGEPQHF. CDR3 bases: TGCGCCAGCAGCTTCGGACGGGTAGGGGAGCCCCAGCATTTT. The chain uses TRBV5-1 and TRBJ1-5; a weak D match, TRBD1 (5 bases). CDR3 length equals 14 residues. Germline CDR1 SGHRS, CDR2 YFSETQ. Trimming cost V 2 bases and J 8 bases, with 14 bases left between them.

This clone was detected only a few times. This sequence joins TRBV11-2 and TRBJ1-2; maybe TRBD1 (6 bases). CDR3 size: 14 residues. CDR1 is SGHAT and CDR2 is FQNNGV in the germline V gene. V was shortened by 4 bases and J by 2 bases, with 11 bases between the two germline ends. CDR3 amino acids: CASSSGTPNYGYTF. The CDR3 DNA reads as TGTGCCAGCAGCTCGGGGACACCAAACTATGGCTACACCTTC. The variable domain in full, completed from reference TRBV11-2 and TRBJ1-2, reads EAGVAQSPRYKIIEKRQSVAFWCNPISGHATLYWYQQILGQGPKLLIQFQNNGVVDDSQLPKDRFSAERLKGVDSTLKIQPAKLEDSAVYLCASSSGTPNYGYTFGSGTRLTVV.

This clone was counted a single time. This chain joins TRBV5-1 and TRBJ1-4, with unresolved D. The V and J ends lost 7 bases and 1 base respectively, with 11 bases between them. CDR3 length: 14 amino acids. Germline V gene sequence: CDR1 SGHRS, CDR2 YFSETQ. The CDR3 is CASQEGGTNEKLFF. For the CDR3, the DNA is TGCGCCAGCCAAGAGGGTGGAACTAATGAAAAACTGTTTTTT.

This chain uses TRBV5-1 with TRBJ2-7, with 8 bases fitting TRBD1. This CDR3 spans 14 amino acids. V was clipped by 4 bases and J by 7 bases; unmatched bases: 10. Germline values: CDR1 SGHRS, CDR2 YFSETQ. The CDR3 spells CASSGTGGLGEQYF. The CDR3 DNA reads TGCGCCAGCAGCGGTACAGGGGGTCTTGGGGAGCAGTACTTC.

This clone occurred once. This CDR3 is also generated by other DNA sequences in the sample. This rearrangement joins TRBV28 to TRBJ1-1; tentatively, D is TRBD1 (5 bases). This CDR3 comprises 15 residues. V gave up 3 bases and J gave up 2 bases, with 13 bases separating them. Germline CDR1 reads MDHEN; CDR2 reads SYDVKM. CDR3 region: CASSLGGLGNTEAFF. In nucleotides, the CDR3 is TGTGCCAGCAGTTTGGGGGGTCTTGGAAACACTGAAGCTTTCTTT.

The genes are TRBV5-4 and TRBJ2-4, with 9 bases lining up with TRBD2. J was trimmed by 7 bases and V by 0 bases; bases with no gene match: 11. This CDR3 comprises 17 residues. The germline CDR1 and CDR2 sequences are SGHNT and YYREEE (reference sequence). DNA of the CDR3: TGTGCCAGCAGCTTGGATTTGGCGGGGGGGCCAGTGAACATTCAGTACTTC. As protein: CASSLDLAGGPVNIQYF.

The chain is built from TRBV6-1 and TRBJ1-1, with D possibly TRBD1 on 5 matching bases. In germline, CDR1 is MNHNS, CDR2 SASEGT. The CDR3 covers 14 residues. The ends were cut back, 6 bases at V and 1 base at J, with 12 bases in the middle. CDR3 amino acids: CASSRAGGNTEAFF. For the CDR3, the DNA is TGTGCCAGCAGCAGGGCAGGAGGGAACACTGAAGCTTTCTTT.

The CDR3: CASSSGGLAALNEQFF. The DNA for the CDR3 is TGTGCCAGCAGCTCTGGGGGACTAGCGGCCCTCAATGAGCAGTTCTTC. J is TRBJ2-1 and V is TRBV7-2; 11 bases map to TRBD2. The trim removed 4 bases at V and 6 bases at J, leaving 8 bases unmatched. This CDR3 is 16 amino acids long. Germline CDR1 is SGHTA and CDR2 is FQGNSA.

Concerning this clone itself: Other DNA sequences from this sample encode an identical CDR3 as well. The chain carries TRBV18 and TRBJ2-2; D remains ambiguous. The V end was cut by 1 base, the J end by 4 bases, with 4 bases between. The germline gives CDR1 KGHSH, CDR2 LQKENI. CDR3 length: 13 residues. CDR3 nucleotide sequence: TGTGCCAGCTCACCACAGTCCACCGGGGAGCTGTTTTTT. Translating gives CASSPQSTGELFF.

The rearrangement joins TRBV27 to TRBJ1-2; 7 nucleotides line up with TRBD1. Germline values: CDR1 MNHEY, CDR2 SMNVEV (reference sequence). This CDR3 spans 14 amino acids. The V gene end was trimmed by 6 bases and the J gene end by 2 bases; junction bases not matched to a gene: 6. CDR3 DNA sequence: TGTGCCAGCAGCCGGGACAGCTCAAACTATGGCTACACCTTC. It yields the protein CASSRDSSNYGYTF.

This chain uses TRBV2 with TRBJ2-3, with D perhaps assigned TRBD1 or TRBD2 (6 bases each). Germline values: CDR1 SNHLY, CDR2 FYNNEI. The CDR3 totals 13 residues. Trimming left V 8 bases short and J 5 bases short, with 14 bases between. In nucleotides, the CDR3 is TGTGCCAGCGGGGGGCCCGCGAAAGATACGCAGTATTTT. The encoded protein is CASGGPAKDTQYF.

Here the CDR3 reads CASSLKAREYEQFF. CDR3 nucleotides: TGTGCCAGCAGTTTAAAGGCAAGGGAGTATGAGCAGTTCTTC. J is TRBJ2-1 and V is TRBV27, with D perhaps matching TRBD2 (5 bases). The CDR3 is 14 residues long. The V end was cut by 2 bases, the J end by 8 bases, with 13 bases between. The V gene's germline CDR1 is MNHEY and CDR2 SMNVEV (reference sequence).

The chain couples TRBV19 to TRBJ1-5, with D tentatively TRBD1 (5 bases). Deletions cut 8 bases from V and 7 bases from J, with 18 bases between. This CDR3 has 14 amino acids. CDR1 is LNHDA and CDR2 is SQIVND in the germline V gene (reference sequence). The CDR3 here is CASQSSGGSQPQHF. The CDR3 nucleotides are TGTGCCAGTCAAAGCTCGGGGGGAAGCCAGCCCCAGCATTTT.

A remark on this clone: This same CDR3 is encoded by further DNA sequences in the sample. CDR3 coding DNA: TGTGCCTGGAGCCGACTAGCGGGGAGCTACGAGCAGTACTTC. Amino acids: CAWSRLAGSYEQYF. The chain carries TRBV30 and TRBJ2-7, with 11 bases that match TRBD2. Trimming at V came to 3 bases and at J to 3 bases, leaving 4 bases not matched to a gene. Germline CDR1 reads GTSNPN; CDR2 reads SVGIG (reference sequence). CDR3 length: 14 amino acids.

The V call is TRBV6-5, the J call TRBJ2-3; D is unresolved. The V end was cut by 2 bases, the J end by 2 bases, with 11 bases between. The CDR3 runs 15 residues. CDR1 MNHEY and CDR2 SVGAGI come from the germline V gene. CDR3 in amino acids: CASSYEGANTDTQYF. Written as DNA, the CDR3 is TGTGCCAGCAGTTACGAAGGTGCTAACACAGATACGCAGTATTTT.

The rearrangement links TRBV27 to TRBJ2-2; D is possibly TRBD2 (6 bases). The CDR3 extends over 16 amino acids. V was cut by 0 bases and J by 4 bases, with 12 bases left in between. Germline V gives CDR1 MNHEY, CDR2 SMNVEV (reference sequence). CDR3 coding DNA: TGTGCCAGCAGTTTATCTTACGCGGGACCCACCGGGGAGCTGTTTTTT. Translating it yields CASSLSYAGPTGELFF.

The chain has TRBV9 and TRBJ1-2, with D possibly being TRBD1 (5 bases). The CDR3 has 21 residues. The V gene lost 0 bases and the J gene lost 1 base, with 28 bases spanning the gap. Germline values: CDR1 SGDLS, CDR2 YYNGEE. In DNA, the CDR3 is TGTGCCAGCAGCGTAGAGCCGTCCGTCTCCGGGACGGGAAACCTTAACTATGGCTACACCTTC. Amino acids: CASSVEPSVSGTGNLNYGYTF. The whole variable domain, filled in from reference TRBV9 and TRBJ1-2, reads DSGVTQTPKHLITATGQRVTLRCSPRSGDLSVYWYQQSLDQGLQFLIQYYNGEERAKGNILERFSAQQFPDLHSELNLSSLELGDSALYFCASSVEPSVSGTGNLNYGYTFGSGTRLTVV.

The chain carries TRBV4-3 and TRBJ2-5, with 7 bases identical to TRBD2. V shed 2 bases, J shed 2 bases, and the junction held 14 bases outside the gene matches. This CDR3 contains 18 residues. The germline V gene encodes CDR1 LGHNA and CDR2 YSLEER. CDR3 nucleotide sequence: TGCGCCAGCAGCCAATCTCCTGGGGGGGGATTAGGGCAAGAGACCCAGTACTTC. This gives the protein CASSQSPGGGLGQETQYF.

This clone was picked up one time. The V gene is TRBV18, the J gene TRBJ2-1; TRBD2 matches 10 bases. In germline, CDR1 is KGHSH, CDR2 LQKENI. The length of the CDR3 is 17 residues. Unmatched junction bases numbered 8, after V lost 3 bases and J lost 3 bases. The CDR3 bases are TGTGCCAGCTCACCTCCCCGGACTAGCGGATACTACAATGAGCAGTTCTTC. Protein sequence: CASSPPRTSGYYNEQFF.

V and J are TRBV7-3 and TRBJ2-2, with D perhaps TRBD1 (5 bases). Trimming pared 3 bases from V and 5 bases from J, leaving 19 bases between. This CDR3 has 17 amino acids. Looked up from germline, CDR1 is SGHTA and CDR2 is FQGTGA. The CDR3 loop reads CASSFVRVQLRTGELFF. The CDR3 nucleotides read TGTGCCAGCAGCTTTGTCAGGGTCCAACTAAGGACCGGGGAGCTGTTTTTT.

This clone was counted once. The rearrangement links TRBV5-6 to TRBJ1-6; D not certain. Per germline, CDR1 SGHDT and CDR2 YYEEEE. V was trimmed by 6 bases and J by 0 bases, leaving 13 bases between them. The CDR3 sequence is 16 residues long. In nucleotides, the CDR3 is TGTGCCAGCACCTGGGAGGGAAGCTCCTATAATTCACCCCTCCACTTT. Translating it yields CASTWEGSSYNSPLHF.

The chain has TRBV9 and TRBJ2-3; TRBD2 matches 8 bases. The CDR3 sequence is 16 residues long. Germline V CDR1 and CDR2: SGDLS, YYNGEE. After removal of 4 bases from V and 7 bases from J, the junction contained 14 bases not matched to a gene. This chain's CDR3 is CASSSRAGEDINTQYF. The CDR3 DNA follows: TGTGCCAGCAGCTCCCGAGCGGGGGAAGATATAAATACGCAGTATTTT.